This TCR beta chain was captured by sequencing in a study of CD8+CD57+ T cells in acquired aplastic anemia. As for the study in general: Sorted CD4+ and CD8+ cells gave an average of 3.2 ug of DNA.

With 8 bases removed from V and 2 bases from J, the gap between germline ends came to 16 bases. This CDR3 region has 14 residues. Germline V gene data show CDR1 as SGHDT and CDR2 as YYEEEE. TCR beta VDJ and CDR3 were profiled, and genomic DNA was the template. TCRdb independently ran MiXCR on the reads; one entry per CDR3 protein. The sample lists about 190,000 distinct CDR3 sequences; about half were seen once. The sample comprised sorted CD4+, CD8+, or CD8+CD57+ T cells (not recorded which) from PBMCs. The sequence was collected from a human donor in good health, serving as a control. The J gene is TRBJ2-5, the V gene TRBV5-6; D is tentatively TRBD1 or TRBD2 (5 bases each). CDR3 sequence (DNA): TGTGCCAGTAGTCTCGGGACGGAGCAAGAGACCCAGTACTTC. This codes for CASSLGTEQETQYF.